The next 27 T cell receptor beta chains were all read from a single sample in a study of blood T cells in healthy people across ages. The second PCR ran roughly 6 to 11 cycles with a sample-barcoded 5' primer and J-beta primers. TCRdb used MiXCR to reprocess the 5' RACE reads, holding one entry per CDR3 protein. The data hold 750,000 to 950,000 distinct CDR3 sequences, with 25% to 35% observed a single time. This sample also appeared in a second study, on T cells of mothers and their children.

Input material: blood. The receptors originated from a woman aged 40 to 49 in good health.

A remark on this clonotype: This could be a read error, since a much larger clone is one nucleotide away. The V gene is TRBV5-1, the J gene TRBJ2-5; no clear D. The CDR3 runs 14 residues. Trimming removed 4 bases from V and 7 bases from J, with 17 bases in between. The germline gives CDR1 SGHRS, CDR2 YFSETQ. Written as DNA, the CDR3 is TGCGCCAGCAGCCCAGATAGGGCCGAAGGGACCCAGTACTTC. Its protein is CASSPDRAEGTQYF.

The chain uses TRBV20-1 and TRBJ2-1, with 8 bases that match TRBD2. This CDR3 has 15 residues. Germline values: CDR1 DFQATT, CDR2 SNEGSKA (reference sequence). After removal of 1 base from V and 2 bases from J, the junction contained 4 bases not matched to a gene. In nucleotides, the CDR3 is TGCAGTGCTAGAGTACGGGGGGGCACCTACAATGAGCAGTTCTTC. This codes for CSARVRGGTYNEQFF.

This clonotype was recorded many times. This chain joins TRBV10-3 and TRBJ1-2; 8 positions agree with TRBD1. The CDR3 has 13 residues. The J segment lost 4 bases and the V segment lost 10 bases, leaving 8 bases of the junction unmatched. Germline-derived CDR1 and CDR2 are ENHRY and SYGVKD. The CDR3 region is CASLSGTGYGYTF. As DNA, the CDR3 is TGTGCCAGTCTAAGCGGGACAGGCTATGGCTACACCTTC.

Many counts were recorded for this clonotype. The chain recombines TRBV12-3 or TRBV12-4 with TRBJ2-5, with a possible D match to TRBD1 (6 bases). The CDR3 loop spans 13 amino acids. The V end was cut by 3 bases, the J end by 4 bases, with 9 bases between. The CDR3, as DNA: TGTGCCAGCAGTTTCTGGGGGCTAGAGACCCAGTACTTC. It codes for CASSFWGLETQYF.

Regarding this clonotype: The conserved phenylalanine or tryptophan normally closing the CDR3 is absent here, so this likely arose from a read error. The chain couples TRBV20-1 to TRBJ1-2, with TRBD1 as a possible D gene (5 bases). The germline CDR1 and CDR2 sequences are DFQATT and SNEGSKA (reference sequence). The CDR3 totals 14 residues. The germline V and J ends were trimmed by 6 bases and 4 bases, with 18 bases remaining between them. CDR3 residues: CSALREGTIYGYTV. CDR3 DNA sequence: TGCAGTGCCTTGAGGGAGGGGACCATCTATGGCTACACCGTC.

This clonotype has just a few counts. The CDR3 sequence is CASSRLSGGHNEQFF. The CDR3 region has the DNA TGTGCCAGCAGTAGACTTAGCGGGGGCCACAATGAGCAGTTCTTC. This chain links TRBV27 with TRBJ2-1; 9 nucleotides line up with TRBD2. This CDR3 has 15 amino acids. With V trimmed by 5 bases and J by 5 bases, 7 bases remained unmatched. In germline, CDR1 is MNHEY, CDR2 SMNVEV (reference sequence).

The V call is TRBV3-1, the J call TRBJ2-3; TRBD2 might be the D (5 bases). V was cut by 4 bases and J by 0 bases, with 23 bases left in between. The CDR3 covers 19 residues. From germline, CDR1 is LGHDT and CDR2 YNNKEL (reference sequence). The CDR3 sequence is CASSPSDYGPTSSTDTQYF. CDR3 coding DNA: TGTGCCAGCAGCCCGTCAGACTATGGCCCCACCTCTAGCACAGATACGCAGTATTTT.

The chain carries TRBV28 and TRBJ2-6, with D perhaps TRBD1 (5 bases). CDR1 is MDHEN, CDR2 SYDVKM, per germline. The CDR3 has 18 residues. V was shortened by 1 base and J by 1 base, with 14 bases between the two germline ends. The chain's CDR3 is CASSLFPGKLSGANVLTF. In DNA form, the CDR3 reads TGTGCCAGCAGTTTATTTCCAGGGAAACTTTCTGGGGCCAACGTCCTGACTTTC.

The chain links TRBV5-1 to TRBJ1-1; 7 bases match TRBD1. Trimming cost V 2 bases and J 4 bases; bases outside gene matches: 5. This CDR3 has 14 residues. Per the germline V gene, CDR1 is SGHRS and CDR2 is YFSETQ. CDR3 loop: CASSFTTGSTEAFF. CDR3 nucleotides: TGCGCCAGCAGCTTCACGACAGGGAGCACTGAAGCTTTCTTT.

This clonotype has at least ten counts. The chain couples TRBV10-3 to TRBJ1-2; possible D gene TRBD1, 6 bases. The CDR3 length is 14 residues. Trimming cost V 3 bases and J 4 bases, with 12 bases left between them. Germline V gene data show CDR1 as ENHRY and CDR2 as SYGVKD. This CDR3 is CAISDTGSGYGYTF. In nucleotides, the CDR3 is TGTGCCATCAGTGACACAGGGTCTGGCTATGGCTACACCTTC.

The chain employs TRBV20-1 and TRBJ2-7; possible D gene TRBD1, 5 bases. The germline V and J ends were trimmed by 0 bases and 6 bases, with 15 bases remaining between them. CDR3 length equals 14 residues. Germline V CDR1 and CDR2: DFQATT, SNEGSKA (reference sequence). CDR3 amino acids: CSARDPAGYFEQYF. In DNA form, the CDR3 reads TGCAGTGCTAGAGATCCAGCAGGGTACTTCGAGCAGTACTTC.

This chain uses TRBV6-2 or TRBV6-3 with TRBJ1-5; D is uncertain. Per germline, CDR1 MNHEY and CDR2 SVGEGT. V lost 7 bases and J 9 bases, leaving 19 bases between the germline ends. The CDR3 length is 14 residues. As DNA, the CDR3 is TGTGCCAGCACCCCATCTGGAGGCTCTCGGCCCCAGCATTTT. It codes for CASTPSGGSRPQHF.

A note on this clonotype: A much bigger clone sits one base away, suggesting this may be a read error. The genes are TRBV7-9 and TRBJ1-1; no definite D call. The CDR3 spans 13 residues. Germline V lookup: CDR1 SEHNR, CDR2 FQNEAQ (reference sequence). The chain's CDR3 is CASRLYLHTEAFF. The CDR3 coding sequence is TGTGCCAGCCGCTTATATCTCCACACTGAAGCTTTCTTT.

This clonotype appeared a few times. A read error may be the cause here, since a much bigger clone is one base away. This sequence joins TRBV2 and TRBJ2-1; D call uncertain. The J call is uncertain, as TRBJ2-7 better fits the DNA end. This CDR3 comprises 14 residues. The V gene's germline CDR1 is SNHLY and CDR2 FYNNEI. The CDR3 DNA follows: TGTGCCAGCAGAGAGTTGCAGTCCTACAATGAGCAGTACTTC. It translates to CASRELQSYNEQYF.

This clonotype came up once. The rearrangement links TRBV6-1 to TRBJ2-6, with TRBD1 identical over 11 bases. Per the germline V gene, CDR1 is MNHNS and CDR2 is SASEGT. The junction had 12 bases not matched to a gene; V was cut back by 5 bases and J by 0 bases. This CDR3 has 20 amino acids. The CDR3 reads CASSQPRTGGFNSGANVLTF. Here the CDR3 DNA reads TGTGCCAGCAGTCAGCCGAGGACAGGGGGCTTTAACTCTGGGGCCAACGTCCTGACTTTC.

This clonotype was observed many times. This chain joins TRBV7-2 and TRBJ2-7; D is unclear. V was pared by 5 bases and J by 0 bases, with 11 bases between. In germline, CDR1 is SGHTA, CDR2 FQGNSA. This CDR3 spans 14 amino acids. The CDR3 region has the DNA TGTGCCAGCAGCCCCCACCTTGGCTCCTACGAGCAGTACTTC. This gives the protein CASSPHLGSYEQYF.

In nucleotides, the CDR3 is TGTGCCAGCAGTTTAGGGACTGGCGGGGGCATCCTTTATACGCAGTATTTT. As protein: CASSLGTGGGILYTQYF. The chain joins TRBV28 to TRBJ2-3; tentatively, D is TRBD2 (7 bases). Trimming removed 2 bases at V and 7 bases at J, with 22 bases between. The CDR3 covers 17 residues. In germline, CDR1 is MDHEN, CDR2 SYDVKM.

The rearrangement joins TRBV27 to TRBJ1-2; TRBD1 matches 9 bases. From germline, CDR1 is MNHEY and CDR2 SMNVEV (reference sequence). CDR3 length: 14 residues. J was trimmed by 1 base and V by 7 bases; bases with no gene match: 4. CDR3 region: CASTRQGGNYGYTF. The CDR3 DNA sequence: TGTGCCAGCACAAGACAGGGGGGTAACTATGGCTACACCTTC.

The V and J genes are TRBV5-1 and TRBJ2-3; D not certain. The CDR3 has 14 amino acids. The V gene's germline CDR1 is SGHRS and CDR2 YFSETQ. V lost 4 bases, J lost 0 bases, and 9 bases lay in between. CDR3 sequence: CASSGLTSTDTQYF. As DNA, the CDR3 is TGCGCCAGCAGCGGGCTGACTAGCACAGATACGCAGTATTTT.

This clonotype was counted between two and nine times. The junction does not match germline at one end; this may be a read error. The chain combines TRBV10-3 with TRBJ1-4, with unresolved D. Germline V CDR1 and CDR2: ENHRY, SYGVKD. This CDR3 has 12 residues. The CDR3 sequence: CATSNIGEKLFF. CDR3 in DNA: TGTGCCACCAGTAACATCGGGGAAAAACTGTTTTTT.

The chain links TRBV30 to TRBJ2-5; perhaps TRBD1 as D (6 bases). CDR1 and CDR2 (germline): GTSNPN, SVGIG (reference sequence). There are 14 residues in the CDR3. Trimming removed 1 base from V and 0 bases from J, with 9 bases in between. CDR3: CAWSATGNQETQYF. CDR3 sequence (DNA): TGTGCCTGGAGTGCTACAGGGAACCAAGAGACCCAGTACTTC.

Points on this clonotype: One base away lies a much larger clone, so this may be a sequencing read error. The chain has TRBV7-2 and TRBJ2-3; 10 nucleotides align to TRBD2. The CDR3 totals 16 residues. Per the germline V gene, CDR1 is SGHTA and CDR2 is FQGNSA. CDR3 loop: CAGSLAQGSGGASQYF. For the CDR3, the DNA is TGTGCCGGCAGCTTAGCACAAGGGAGCGGGGGGGCGTCGCAGTATTTT.

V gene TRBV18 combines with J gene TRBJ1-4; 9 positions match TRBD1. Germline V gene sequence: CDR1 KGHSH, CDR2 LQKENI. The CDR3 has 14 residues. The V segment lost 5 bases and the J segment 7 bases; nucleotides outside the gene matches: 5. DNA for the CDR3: TGTGCCAGCTCAACCGGGACAGGGTTTGAAAAACTGTTTTTT. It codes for CASSTGTGFEKLFF. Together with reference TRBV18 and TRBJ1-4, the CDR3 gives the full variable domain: NAGVMQNPRHLVRRRGQEARLRCSPMKGHSHVYWYRQLPEEGLKFMVYLQKENIIDESGMPKERFSAEFPKEGPSILRIQQVVRGDSAAYFCASSTGTGFEKLFFGSGTQLSVL.

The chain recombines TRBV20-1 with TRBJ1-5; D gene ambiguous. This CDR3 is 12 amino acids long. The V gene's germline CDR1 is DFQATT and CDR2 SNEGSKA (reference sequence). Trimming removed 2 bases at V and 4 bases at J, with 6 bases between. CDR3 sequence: CSARHLNQPQHF. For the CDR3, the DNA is TGCAGTGCTAGACACCTTAATCAGCCCCAGCATTTT.

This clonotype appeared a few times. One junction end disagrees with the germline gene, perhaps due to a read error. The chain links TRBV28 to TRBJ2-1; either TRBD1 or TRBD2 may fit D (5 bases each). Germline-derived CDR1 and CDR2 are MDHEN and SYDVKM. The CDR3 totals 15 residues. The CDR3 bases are TGTGCCAGCACCCCCCCTGGGGACGCTAACAATGGGCAGTTCTTC. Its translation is CASTPPGDANNGQFF.

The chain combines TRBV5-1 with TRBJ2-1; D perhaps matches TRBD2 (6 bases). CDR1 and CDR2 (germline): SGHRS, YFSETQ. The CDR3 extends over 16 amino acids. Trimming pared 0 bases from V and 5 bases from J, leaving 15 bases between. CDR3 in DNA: TGCGCCAGCAGCTTGGAGGGACTCCTAAGGAACAATGAGCAGTTCTTC. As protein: CASSLEGLLRNNEQFF.

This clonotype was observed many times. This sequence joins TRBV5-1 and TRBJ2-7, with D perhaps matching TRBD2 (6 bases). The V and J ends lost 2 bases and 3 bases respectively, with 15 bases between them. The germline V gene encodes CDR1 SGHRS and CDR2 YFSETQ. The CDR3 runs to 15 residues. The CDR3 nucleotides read TGCGCCAGCAGCTTCCTCGCGAGGCGGGACTACGAGCAGTACTTC. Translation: CASSFLARRDYEQYF.